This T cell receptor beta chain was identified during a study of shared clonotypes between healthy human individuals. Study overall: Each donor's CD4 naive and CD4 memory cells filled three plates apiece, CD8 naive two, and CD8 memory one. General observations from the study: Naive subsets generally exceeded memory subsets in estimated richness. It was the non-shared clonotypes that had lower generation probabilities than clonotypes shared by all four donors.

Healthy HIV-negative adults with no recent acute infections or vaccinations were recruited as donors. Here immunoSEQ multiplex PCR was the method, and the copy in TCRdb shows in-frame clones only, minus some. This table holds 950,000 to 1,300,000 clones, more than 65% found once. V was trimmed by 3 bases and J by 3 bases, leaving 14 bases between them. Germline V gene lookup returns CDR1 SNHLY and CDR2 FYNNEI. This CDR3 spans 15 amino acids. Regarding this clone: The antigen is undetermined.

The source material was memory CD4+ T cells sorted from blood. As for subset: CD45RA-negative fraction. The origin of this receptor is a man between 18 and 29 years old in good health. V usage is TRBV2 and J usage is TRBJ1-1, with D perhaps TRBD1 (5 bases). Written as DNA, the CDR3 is TGTGCCAGCAGTGAGGGCCCACCCAGGGACACTGAAGCTTTCTTT. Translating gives CASSEGPPRDTEAFF. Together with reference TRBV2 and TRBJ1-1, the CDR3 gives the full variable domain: EPEVTQTPSHQVTQMGQEVILRCVPISNHLYFYWYRQILGQKVEFLVSFYNNEISEKSEIFDDQFSVERPDGSNFTLKIRSTKLEDSAMYFCASSEGPPRDTEAFFGQGTRLTVV.